In this sample, the clone carrying this TCR beta chain turned up a few times. The sample belongs to a study of OX40 agonist ivuxolimab in advanced cancers. The wider study: Ivuxolimab, an antibody that agonizes OX40 (CD134), was administered to the patients.

Germline lookup yields CDR1 SQVTM and CDR2 ANQGSEA. V lost 6 bases and J 11 bases, leaving 13 bases between the germline ends. The CDR3 contains 10 residues. The assay was immunoSEQ multiplex PCR, and TCRdb's table has in-frame clones only and misses some. The repertoire has about 69,000 clones, around 89% of them found once; the top ten carry roughly 6.5%. The sequence was collected from an adult with an advanced solid tumor such as melanoma, head and neck, liver or kidney cancer. The input for sequencing was CD4+ or CD8+ T cells sorted from blood, taken in a trial of the OX40 agonist ivuxolimab. This chain uses TRBV29-1 with TRBJ1-1; D gene unclear. The CDR3 coding sequence is TGCAGCGTCTGGAAGCCCGAGGCTTTCTTT. The encoded protein is CSVWKPEAFF.